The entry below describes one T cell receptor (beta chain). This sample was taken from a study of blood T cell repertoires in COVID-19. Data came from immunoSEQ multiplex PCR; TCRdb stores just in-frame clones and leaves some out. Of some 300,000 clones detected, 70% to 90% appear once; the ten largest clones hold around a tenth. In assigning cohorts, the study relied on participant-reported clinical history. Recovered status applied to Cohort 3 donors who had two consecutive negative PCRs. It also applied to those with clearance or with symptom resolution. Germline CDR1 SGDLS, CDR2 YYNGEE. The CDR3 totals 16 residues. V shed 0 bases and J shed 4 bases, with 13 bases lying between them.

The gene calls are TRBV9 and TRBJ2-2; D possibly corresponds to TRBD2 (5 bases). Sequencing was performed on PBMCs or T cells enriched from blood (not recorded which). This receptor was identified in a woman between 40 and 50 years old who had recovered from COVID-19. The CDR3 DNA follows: TGTGCCAGCAGCGTAGAGGGCGGAGGAATCACCGGGGAGCTGTTTTTT. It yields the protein CASSVEGGGITGELFF.